The count of the clone carrying this T cell receptor beta chain is one. Trimming removed 10 bases from V and 4 bases from J, with 17 bases in between. The CDR3 covers 14 residues. The sample originates from a study of blood T cell repertoires in COVID-19. Assay: immunoSEQ multiplex PCR; the TCRdb copy retains only in-frame clones and omits some. The sample has around 70,000 clones, roughly nine tenths seen once. The clonotype was recovered from a man aged 50-59 years with acute or convalescent COVID-19. The sequenced material came from peripheral blood. The gene calls are TRBV23-1 and TRBJ2-1, with D tentatively TRBD2 (5 bases). TRBV23-1 is flagged as an ORF with uncertain function. DNA of the CDR3: TGCGCCACCCCCCGGAGGTCCGTTTACAATGAGCAGTTCTTC. This codes for CATPRRSVYNEQFF.